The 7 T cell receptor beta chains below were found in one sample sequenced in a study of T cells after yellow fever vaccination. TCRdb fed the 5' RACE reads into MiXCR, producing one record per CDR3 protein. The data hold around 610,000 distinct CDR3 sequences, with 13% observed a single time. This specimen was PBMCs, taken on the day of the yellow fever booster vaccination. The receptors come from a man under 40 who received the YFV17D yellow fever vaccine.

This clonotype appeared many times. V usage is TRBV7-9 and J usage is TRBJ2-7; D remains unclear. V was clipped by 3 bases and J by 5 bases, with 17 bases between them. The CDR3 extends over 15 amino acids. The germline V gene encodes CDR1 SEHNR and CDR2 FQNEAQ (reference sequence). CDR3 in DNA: TGTGCCAGCAGCTTCTCCACCCCGGGTGTCAACGAGCAGTACTTC. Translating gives CASSFSTPGVNEQYF.

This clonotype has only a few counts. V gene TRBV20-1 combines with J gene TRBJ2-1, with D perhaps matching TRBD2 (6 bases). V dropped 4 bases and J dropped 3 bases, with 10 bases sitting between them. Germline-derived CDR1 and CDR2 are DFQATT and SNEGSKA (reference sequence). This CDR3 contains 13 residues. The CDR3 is CSAKTSLYNEQFF. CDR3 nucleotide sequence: TGCAGTGCTAAGACTAGTCTCTACAATGAGCAGTTCTTC.

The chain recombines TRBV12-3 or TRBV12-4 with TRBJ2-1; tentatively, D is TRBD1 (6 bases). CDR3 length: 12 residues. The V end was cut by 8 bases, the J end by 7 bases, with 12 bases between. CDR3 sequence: CASGGQGNEQFF. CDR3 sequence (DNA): TGTGCCAGCGGGGGTCAGGGGAATGAGCAGTTCTTC.

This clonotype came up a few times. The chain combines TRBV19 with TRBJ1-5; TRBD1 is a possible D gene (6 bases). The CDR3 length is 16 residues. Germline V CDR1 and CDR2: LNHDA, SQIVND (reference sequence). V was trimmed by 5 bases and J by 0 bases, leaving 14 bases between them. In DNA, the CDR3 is TGTGCCAGTAGTGCCCACCAGGGGAATAGCAATCAGCCCCAGCATTTT. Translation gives CASSAHQGNSNQPQHF. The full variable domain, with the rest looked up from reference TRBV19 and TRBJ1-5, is DGGITQSPKYLFRKEGQNVTLSCEQNLNHDAMYWYRQDPGQGLRLIYYSQIVNDFQKGDIAEGYSVSREKKESFPLTVTSAQKNPTAFYLCASSAHQGNSNQPQHFGDGTRLSIL.

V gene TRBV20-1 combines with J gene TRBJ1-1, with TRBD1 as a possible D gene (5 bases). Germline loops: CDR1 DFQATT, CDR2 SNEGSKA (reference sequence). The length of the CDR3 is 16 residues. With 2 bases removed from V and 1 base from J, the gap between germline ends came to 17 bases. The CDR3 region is CSARSPGRRGNTEAFF. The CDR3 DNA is TGCAGTGCTAGAAGTCCGGGACGTCGGGGGAACACTGAAGCTTTCTTT.

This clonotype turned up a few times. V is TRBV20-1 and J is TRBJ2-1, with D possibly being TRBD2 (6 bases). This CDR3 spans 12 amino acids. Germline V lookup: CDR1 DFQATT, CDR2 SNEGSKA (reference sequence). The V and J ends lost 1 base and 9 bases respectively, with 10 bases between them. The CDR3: CSARGGLFEQFF. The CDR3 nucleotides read TGCAGTGCTAGAGGGGGACTCTTTGAGCAGTTCTTC.

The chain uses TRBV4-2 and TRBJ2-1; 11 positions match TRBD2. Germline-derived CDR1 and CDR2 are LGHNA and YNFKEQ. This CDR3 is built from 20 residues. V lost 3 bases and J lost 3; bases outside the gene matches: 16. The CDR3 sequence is CASSHMAGTSGLPRYNEQFF. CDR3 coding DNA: TGTGCCAGCAGCCATATGGCCGGGACTAGCGGCTTACCCCGCTACAATGAGCAGTTCTTC.